Following are 4 T cell receptor beta chains from one sample sequenced in a study of T cell responses to AZD1222 COVID-19 vaccine. Assay: immunoSEQ multiplex PCR; the TCRdb copy retains only in-frame clones and omits some. The repertoire has tens of thousands of clones, approximately 91% of them found once; the top ten carry 2% to 3%. The source was peripheral blood, collected on day 0 of AZD1222 vaccination. The source of these receptors is an adult in good health.

The V call is TRBV10-2, the J call TRBJ2-7; D is unclear. From germline, CDR1 is WSHSY and CDR2 SAAADI. CDR3 size: 14 residues. Trimming cost V 5 bases and J 5 bases, with 16 bases left between them. CDR3 amino acids: CASSWEQNRDEQYF. Written as DNA, the CDR3 is TGCGCCAGCAGTTGGGAACAGAATAGGGACGAGCAGTACTTC.

The chain is built from TRBV5-8 and TRBJ1-5; 9 bases are a match to TRBD1. The ends lost 8 bases at V and 5 bases at J; junction bases unmatched: 17. The CDR3 length is 17 residues. The germline CDR1 and CDR2 sequences are SGHTS and YDEGEE. CDR3 nucleotides: TGTGCCAGTAGTCCACCCTCGGGACAGGGCTTTCATCAGCCCCAGCATTTT. Translating gives CASSPPSGQGFHQPQHF.

This clone was detected once. The V gene is TRBV5-1, the J gene TRBJ2-3, with no clear D. This CDR3 is 15 amino acids long. The germline V and J ends were trimmed by 2 bases and 2 bases, with 12 bases remaining between them. In germline, CDR1 is SGHRS, CDR2 YFSETQ. The chain's CDR3 is CASSLTNGNTDTQYF. DNA for the CDR3: TGCGCCAGCAGCTTAACGAACGGAAACACAGATACGCAGTATTTT. Complete variable domain (other parts from reference TRBV5-1 and TRBJ2-3): KAGVTQTPRYLIKTRGQQVTLSCSPISGHRSVSWYQQTPGQGLQFLFEYFSETQRNKGNFPGRFSGRQFSNSRSEMNVSTLELGDSALYLCASSLTNGNTDTQYFGPGTRLTVL.

The J gene is TRBJ2-7, the V gene TRBV11-1, with TRBD1 identical over 7 bases. In germline, CDR1 is SGHAT, CDR2 FQDESV (reference sequence). V gave up 0 bases and J gave up 0 bases; unmatched junction bases: 2. The CDR3 contains 15 residues. The CDR3 spells CASSLAGQYSYEQYF. Here the CDR3 DNA reads TGTGCCAGCAGCTTAGCGGGACAGTACTCCTACGAGCAGTACTTC.